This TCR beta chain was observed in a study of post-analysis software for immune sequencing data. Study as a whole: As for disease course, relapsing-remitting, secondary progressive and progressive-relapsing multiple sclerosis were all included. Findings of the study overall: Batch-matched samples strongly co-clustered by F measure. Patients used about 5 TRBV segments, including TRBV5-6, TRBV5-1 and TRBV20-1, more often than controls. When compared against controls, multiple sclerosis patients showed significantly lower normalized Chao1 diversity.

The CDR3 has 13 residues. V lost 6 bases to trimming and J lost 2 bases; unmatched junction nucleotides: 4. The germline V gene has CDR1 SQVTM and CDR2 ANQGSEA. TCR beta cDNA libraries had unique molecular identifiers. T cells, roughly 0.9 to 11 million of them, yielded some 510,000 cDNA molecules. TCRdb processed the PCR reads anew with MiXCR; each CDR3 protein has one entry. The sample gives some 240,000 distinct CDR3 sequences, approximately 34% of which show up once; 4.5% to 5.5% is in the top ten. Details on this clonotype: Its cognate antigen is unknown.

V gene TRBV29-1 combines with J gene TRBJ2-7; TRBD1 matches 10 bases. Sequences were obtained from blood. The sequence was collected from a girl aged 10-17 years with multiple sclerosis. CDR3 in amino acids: CSVEGTGAYEQYF. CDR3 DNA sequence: TGCAGCGTCGAGGGGACAGGGGCCTACGAGCAGTACTTC.